This TCR beta chain appears in the sequencing data of a study of identical twins. Whole-study results and caveats: It was out-of-frame TCR alpha sharing in monozygotic twins that models underestimated. Interpretation of the results relied on cross-sectional statistical analysis and not on following the same donors.

This clonotype was picked up many times. What it recognizes is unknown. Everyone who gave samples was a healthy Caucasian. CDR1 is MGHRA and CDR2 is YSYEKL in the germline V gene. Trimming stripped 4 bases from V and 1 base from J, with 8 bases between. The CDR3 runs 13 residues. cDNA carried unique molecular identifiers, and a universal primer site was added by template switching. MiXCR was run by TCRdb on the 5' RACE reads, yielding one entry per CDR3 protein. Of around 95,000 distinct CDR3 sequences listed, about 6% are singletons. V is TRBV4-1 and J is TRBJ2-7; perhaps TRBD2 as D (6 bases). The sample taken for sequencing was memory T cells sorted from blood. The source is a woman aged 50 to 60 in good health. The CDR3 spells CASSRRESYEQYF. The CDR3 nucleotides read TGCGCCAGCAGCCGGCGGGAATCCTACGAGCAGTACTTC.